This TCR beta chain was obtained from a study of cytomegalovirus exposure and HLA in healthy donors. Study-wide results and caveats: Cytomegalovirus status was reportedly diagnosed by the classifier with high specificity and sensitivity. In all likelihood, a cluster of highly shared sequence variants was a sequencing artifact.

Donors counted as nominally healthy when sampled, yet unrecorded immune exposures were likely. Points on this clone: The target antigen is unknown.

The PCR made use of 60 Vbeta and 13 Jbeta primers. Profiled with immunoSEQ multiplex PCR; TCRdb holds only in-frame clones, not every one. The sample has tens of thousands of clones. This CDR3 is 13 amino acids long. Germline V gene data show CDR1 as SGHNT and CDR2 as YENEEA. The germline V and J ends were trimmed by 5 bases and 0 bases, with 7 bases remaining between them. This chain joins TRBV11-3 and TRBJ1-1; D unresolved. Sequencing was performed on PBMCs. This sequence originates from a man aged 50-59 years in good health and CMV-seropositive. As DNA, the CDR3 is TGTGCCAGCAGCGTAATTCTGAACACTGAAGCTTTCTTT. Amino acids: CASSVILNTEAFF.